Shown below are 12 T cell receptor beta chains from a single sample sequenced in a study of T cell responses to AZD1222 COVID-19 vaccine. Clones were read by immunoSEQ multiplex PCR, and TCRdb kept only the in-frame ones, dropping some. The repertoire holds roughly 150,000 clones, with about 87% as singletons. Here the sequenced sample was peripheral blood, taken 28 days after the second AZD1222 dose. Receptors were obtained from an adult who received the AZD1222 COVID-19 vaccine.

The chain couples TRBV5-4 to TRBJ2-5; D gene unclear. The CDR3 length is 12 residues. The germline gives CDR1 SGHNT, CDR2 YYREEE (reference sequence). The ends were cut back, 0 bases at V and 5 bases at J, with 5 bases in the middle. Written as DNA, the CDR3 is TGTGCCAGCAGCTTGGCCGGCGAGACCCAGTACTTC. Translated, it gives CASSLAGETQYF.

Notes on this clone: Distinct nucleotide sequences in the sample also encode this CDR3. This chain joins TRBV28 and TRBJ2-7; 7 bases match TRBD1. Germline V CDR1 and CDR2: MDHEN, SYDVKM. The CDR3 sequence is 14 residues long. V lost 5 bases and J lost 0; bases outside the gene matches: 4. As DNA, the CDR3 is TGTGCCAGCAGTCTCCGACAGGGCTCCTACGAGCAGTACTTC. Protein sequence: CASSLRQGSYEQYF.

The gene calls are TRBV11-3 and TRBJ1-1; no clear D gene. The CDR3 is 12 residues long. Germline-derived CDR1 and CDR2 are SGHNT and YENEEA. With 0 bases removed from V and 7 bases from J, the gap between germline ends came to 6 bases. CDR3 loop: CASSLDGGEAFF. The DNA of the CDR3 is TGTGCCAGCAGCTTAGATGGCGGTGAAGCTTTCTTT.

The V call is TRBV12-3 or TRBV12-4, the J call TRBJ1-1; weak D call: TRBD1 (6 bases). Deletions cut 5 bases from V and 9 bases from J, with 10 bases between. The CDR3 has 11 amino acids. The CDR3 DNA reads TGTGCCAGCAGTCTTGACAGGAAAGCTTTCTTT. Amino acid sequence: CASSLDRKAFF.

The J gene is TRBJ1-1, the V gene TRBV9, with D maybe TRBD1 (5 bases). The germline V and J ends were trimmed by 2 bases and 4 bases, with 15 bases remaining between them. The CDR3 covers 15 residues. Germline values: CDR1 SGDLS, CDR2 YYNGEE. CDR3 protein: CASSVRDGSVTEAFF. The CDR3 DNA is TGTGCCAGCAGCGTTAGGGACGGCTCGGTCACTGAAGCTTTCTTT.

V usage is TRBV10-3 and J usage is TRBJ2-3; D not resolved. The germline V and J ends were trimmed by 4 bases and 6 bases, with 20 bases remaining between them. The CDR3 runs 16 residues. CDR1 and CDR2 (germline): ENHRY, SYGVKD. The CDR3 coding sequence is TGTGCCATCAGTGGGCCCCACGATTGGGAAACGGATACGCAGTATTTT. Amino acid sequence: CAISGPHDWETDTQYF.

The genes are TRBV19 and TRBJ2-7; the D gene is possibly TRBD2 (6 bases). The CDR3 covers 14 residues. Between the trimmed V and J ends, which lost 3 bases and 1 base, there was a span of 10 bases. Germline loops: CDR1 LNHDA, CDR2 SQIVND (reference sequence). CDR3 DNA: TGTGCCAGTAGTATTACTAGCAGGTCCTACGAGCAGTACTTC. Its translation: CASSITSRSYEQYF.

CDR3 nucleotides: TGTGCCTCCCGGGGGTTAGTAATCGGGGCCAATGAGCAGTTCTTC. Its protein product is CASRGLVIGANEQFF. V and J are TRBV10-3 and TRBJ2-1, with D perhaps TRBD2 (6 bases). This CDR3 is 15 amino acids long. CDR1 ENHRY and CDR2 SYGVKD come from the germline V gene. With 11 bases removed from V and 6 bases from J, the gap between germline ends came to 23 bases.

The chain recombines TRBV20-1 with TRBJ2-5; 7 bases agree with TRBD1. Per germline, CDR1 DFQATT and CDR2 SNEGSKA (reference sequence). This CDR3 contains 11 residues. Here the CDR3 reads CRPGQGVLQYF. For the CDR3, the DNA is TGCAGACCGGGGCAGGGGGTACTCCAGTACTTC.

This sequence joins TRBV7-9 and TRBJ1-2; no firm D call. The CDR3 has 15 residues. V was cut by 5 bases and J by 4 bases, with 17 bases left in between. CDR1 and CDR2 (germline): SEHNR, FQNEAQ (reference sequence). The DNA for the CDR3 is TGTGCCAGCAGCCCCAACGGTAACTCGGGCTATGGCTACACCTTC. Translated: CASSPNGNSGYGYTF.

The genes are TRBV11-2 and TRBJ2-5, with a possible D match to TRBD2 (5 bases). The V end was cut by 5 bases, the J end by 2 bases, with 9 bases between. The CDR3 has 13 amino acids. Germline loops: CDR1 SGHAT, CDR2 FQNNGV. This chain's CDR3 is CASSPGLQETQYF. The CDR3 bases are TGTGCCAGCAGCCCCGGACTGCAAGAGACCCAGTACTTC.

The chain uses TRBV21-1 and TRBJ1-2; the table names TRBD1, a call not compared with the DNA. TRBV21-1 counts as a pseudogene. CDR3 length equals 15 residues. Here the CDR3 DNA reads TGTGCCAGCAGCAATGGACAGGGGTTTTCCTATGGCTACACCTTC. This sequence encodes CASSNGQGFSYGYTF.